This T cell receptor beta chain was recovered during a study of blood T cell repertoires in COVID-19. Study background: T cells, B-cell-depleted T cells, or PBMCs supplied cDNA or gDNA.

The data were produced by immunoSEQ multiplex PCR, yet TCRdb's version contains in-frame clones alone and is incomplete. The profile shows roughly 40,000 clones, nearly 90% of them singletons. The CDR3 totals 14 residues. In germline, CDR1 is KGHSH, CDR2 LQKENI. The junction had 3 bases not matched to a gene; V was cut back by 3 bases and J by 7 bases. This sequence joins TRBV18 and TRBJ1-4; TRBD1 matches 9 bases. The sequence came from a human donor in a cohort sampled during active COVID-19. The sequenced material came from peripheral blood. The DNA of the CDR3 is TGTGCCAGCTCACCTGGACAGGGGTTTGAAAAACTGTTTTTT. Its translation: CASSPGQGFEKLFF.